These 13 T cell receptor beta chains originate from one sample sequenced in a study of shared clonotypes between healthy human individuals. Sequencing used immunoSEQ multiplex PCR; TCRdb keeps in-frame clones, though not all of them. The sample holds about 2.1 million clones; over 85% are singletons and the top ten take approximately 1.7%. Cells designated naive CD8 were CD45RO-negative and were positively selected for CCR7, with terminally differentiated effector memory CD45RA+ cells excluded. The specimen was naive CD8+ T cells from PBMCs. These receptor sequences come from a man aged 18 to 35 in good health. Some clones in this sample may be carry-over from other donors' samples.

This rearrangement joins TRBV19 to TRBJ2-3; TRBD2 aligns across 13 bases. Germline lookup yields CDR1 LNHDA and CDR2 SQIVND (reference sequence). This CDR3 comprises 17 residues. V gave up 6 bases and J gave up 3 bases; unmatched junction bases: 9. CDR3 sequence (DNA): TGTGCCAGTAGGAAGGGACTAGCGGGGACGGGAACAGATACGCAGTATTTT. Protein: CASRKGLAGTGTDTQYF.

V and J are TRBV19 and TRBJ1-1; perhaps TRBD1 as D (5 bases). The V gene lost 3 bases and the J gene lost 0 bases, with 14 bases spanning the gap. The CDR3 loop spans 16 amino acids. CDR1 is LNHDA and CDR2 is SQIVND in the germline V gene (reference sequence). The DNA of the CDR3 is TGTGCCAGTAGTATTAAGGAGACAGTCATGAACACTGAAGCTTTCTTT. Protein sequence: CASSIKETVMNTEAFF.

The chain recombines TRBV19 with TRBJ1-2, with 9 bases identical to TRBD1. Losses at the gene ends were 7 bases for V and 6 bases for J; bases not matched to a gene: 6. The CDR3 loop spans 13 amino acids. CDR1 and CDR2 from the germline V gene are LNHDA and SQIVND (reference sequence). CDR3 sequence: CASTDDRGDGYTF. The CDR3 region has the DNA TGTGCCAGTACCGACGACAGGGGGGATGGCTACACCTTC.

V usage is TRBV9 and J usage is TRBJ1-2, with D perhaps matching TRBD1 (5 bases). Looked up from germline, CDR1 is SGDLS and CDR2 is YYNGEE. This CDR3 is 19 amino acids long. V lost 2 bases to trimming and J lost 4 bases, with 27 bases between them. For the CDR3, the DNA is TGTGCCAGCAGCGTGAGAGGCGACAGTGGAAGGGAACCTGGCTATGGCTACACCTTC. Translation: CASSVRGDSGREPGYGYTF.

CDR3 protein: CASSQSGETQYF. DNA for the CDR3: TGCGCCAGCAGCCAAAGTGGAGAGACCCAGTACTTC. The gene calls are TRBV4-1 and TRBJ2-5; no clear D. The CDR3 is 12 amino acids. The V gene lost 2 bases and the J gene lost 4 bases, with 5 bases spanning the gap. Germline values: CDR1 MGHRA, CDR2 YSYEKL.

In the case of this clone: The same CDR3 is also encoded by other DNA sequences in this sample. The chain has TRBV9 and TRBJ2-1; maybe TRBD2 (5 bases). V lost 2 bases and J lost 5, with 8 bases in between. The CDR3 loop spans 13 amino acids. Germline CDR1 SGDLS, CDR2 YYNGEE. The CDR3 DNA is TGTGCCAGCAGCGTTGCGAGGGACAATGAGCAGTTCTTC. The encoded protein is CASSVARDNEQFF.

In regard to this clone: Other DNA sequences in the sample encode the same CDR3. The chain recombines TRBV9 with TRBJ2-5; a possible D gene is TRBD2 (6 bases). The closer fit of TRBJ2-7 to the DNA end suggests the J call may be wrong. CDR3 size: 14 residues. Per the germline V gene, CDR1 is SGDLS and CDR2 is YYNGEE. As DNA, the CDR3 is TGTGCCAGCAGCGTAGCCGGCGGGACCTACGAGCAGTACTTC. Translating gives CASSVAGGTYEQYF.

This chain links TRBV7-9 with TRBJ1-2; 7 bases fit TRBD1. This CDR3 has 16 amino acids. Germline V gives CDR1 SEHNR, CDR2 FQNEAQ (reference sequence). With 3 bases clipped from V and 10 bases from J, the junction kept 17 bases outside the gene matches. The CDR3 DNA follows: TGTGCCAGCAGCTTCCCCGCCAAGACCGGGACAGCGGCCTACACCTTC. It specifies CASSFPAKTGTAAYTF.

The CDR3 here is CASSYGRETSDHSYEQYF. CDR3 DNA sequence: TGTGCCAGCAGCTACGGCCGTGAGACTAGCGATCACTCCTACGAGCAGTACTTC. The chain employs TRBV7-2 and TRBJ2-7; 8 bases line up with TRBD2. Germline assignment: CDR1 SGHTA and CDR2 FQGNSA. J gave up 0 bases and V 4 bases, and 14 bases lay outside the gene matches. The CDR3 sequence is 18 residues long.

The chain couples TRBV6-5 to TRBJ1-2; D gene ambiguous. The CDR3 has 13 amino acids. Trimming removed 5 bases at V and 0 bases at J, with 7 bases between. Germline assignment: CDR1 MNHEY and CDR2 SVGAGI. As DNA, the CDR3 is TGTGCCAGCAGTGCAAGAGCTAACTATGGCTACACCTTC. This codes for CASSARANYGYTF.

The chain employs TRBV7-2 and TRBJ2-7; TRBD2 agrees at 11 bases. Unmatched junction bases numbered 6, after V lost 4 bases and J lost 4 bases. The CDR3 is 15 amino acids. In germline, CDR1 is SGHTA, CDR2 FQGNSA. The CDR3 protein is CASSYLAGGGYEQYF. CDR3 in DNA: TGTGCCAGCAGCTACTTAGCGGGAGGGGGGTACGAGCAGTACTTC.

This rearrangement joins TRBV27 to TRBJ2-6; D perhaps matches TRBD2 (6 bases). Germline assignment: CDR1 MNHEY and CDR2 SMNVEV (reference sequence). Trimming shortened V by 5 bases and J by 0 bases, and 8 bases separated the two germline ends. CDR3 length: 15 amino acids. The CDR3 bases are TGTGCCAGCAGTGTGGGGGGCTCTGGGGCCAACGTCCTGACTTTC. Its translation: CASSVGGSGANVLTF.

Only one count was recorded for this clone. The J gene is TRBJ1-5, the V gene TRBV27, with D perhaps TRBD1 (6 bases). The V end lost 7 bases, the J end lost 5 bases, and 18 bases lay between the germline ends. Germline assignment: CDR1 MNHEY and CDR2 SMNVEV (reference sequence). This CDR3 has 15 residues. The CDR3 loop reads CASMLQGKGDQPQHF. The CDR3 coding sequence is TGTGCCAGCATGTTACAGGGAAAGGGTGATCAGCCCCAGCATTTT.